This T cell receptor beta chain was identified during a study of blood T cell repertoires in COVID-19. This clone turned up a few times. The repertoire was sequenced with immunoSEQ multiplex PCR; TCRdb's copy has only in-frame clones and lacks some. This sample has 150,000 to 200,000 clones, with around 86% found just once. Germline V gene lookup returns CDR1 MNHEY and CDR2 SVGEGT. Trimming took 2 bases from V and 8 from J, leaving 15 bases between them. This CDR3 has 15 residues. Material: PBMCs or T cells enriched from blood (not recorded which). The chain carries TRBV6-2 or TRBV6-3 and TRBJ1-4; D is possibly TRBD1 (5 bases). The source of this sequence is a woman aged 40-49 years in a cohort exposed to, infected with or recovered from COVID-19 (not recorded which). For the CDR3, the DNA is TGTGCCAGCAGTTACCGGGACTTACTCGCCGAAAAACTGTTTTTT. Translating gives CASSYRDLLAEKLFF.